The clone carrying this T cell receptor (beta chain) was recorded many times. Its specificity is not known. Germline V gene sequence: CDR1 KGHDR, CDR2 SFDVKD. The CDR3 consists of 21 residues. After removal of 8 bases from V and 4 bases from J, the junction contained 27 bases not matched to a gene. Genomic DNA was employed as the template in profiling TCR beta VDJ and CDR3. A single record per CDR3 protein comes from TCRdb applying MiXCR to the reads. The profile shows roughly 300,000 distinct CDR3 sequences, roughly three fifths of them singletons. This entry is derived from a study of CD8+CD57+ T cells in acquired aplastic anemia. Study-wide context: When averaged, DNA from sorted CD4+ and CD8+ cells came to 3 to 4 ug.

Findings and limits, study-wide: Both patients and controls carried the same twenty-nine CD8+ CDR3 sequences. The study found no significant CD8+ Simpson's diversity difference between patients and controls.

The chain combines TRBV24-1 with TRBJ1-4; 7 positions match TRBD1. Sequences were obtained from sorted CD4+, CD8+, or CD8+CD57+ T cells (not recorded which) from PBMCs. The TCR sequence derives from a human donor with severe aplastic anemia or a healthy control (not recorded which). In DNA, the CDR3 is TGTGCCACCACGGGCCCAGGCAGCAAGTGTCCCGACAGGGAAGGTAATGAAAAACTGTTTTTT. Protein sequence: CATTGPGSKCPDREGNEKLFF.